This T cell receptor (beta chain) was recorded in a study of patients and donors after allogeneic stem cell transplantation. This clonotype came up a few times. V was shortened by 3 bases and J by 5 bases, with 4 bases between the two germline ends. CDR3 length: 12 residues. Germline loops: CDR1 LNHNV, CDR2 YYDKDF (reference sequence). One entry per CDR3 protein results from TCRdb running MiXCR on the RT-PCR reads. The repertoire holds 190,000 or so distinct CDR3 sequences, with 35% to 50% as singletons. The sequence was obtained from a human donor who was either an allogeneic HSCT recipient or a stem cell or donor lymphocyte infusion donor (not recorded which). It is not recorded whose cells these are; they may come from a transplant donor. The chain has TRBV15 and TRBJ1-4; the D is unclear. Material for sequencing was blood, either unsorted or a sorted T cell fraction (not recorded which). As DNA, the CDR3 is TGTGCCACCAGCAGTCTGAATGAAAAACTGTTTTTT. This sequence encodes CATSSLNEKLFF.